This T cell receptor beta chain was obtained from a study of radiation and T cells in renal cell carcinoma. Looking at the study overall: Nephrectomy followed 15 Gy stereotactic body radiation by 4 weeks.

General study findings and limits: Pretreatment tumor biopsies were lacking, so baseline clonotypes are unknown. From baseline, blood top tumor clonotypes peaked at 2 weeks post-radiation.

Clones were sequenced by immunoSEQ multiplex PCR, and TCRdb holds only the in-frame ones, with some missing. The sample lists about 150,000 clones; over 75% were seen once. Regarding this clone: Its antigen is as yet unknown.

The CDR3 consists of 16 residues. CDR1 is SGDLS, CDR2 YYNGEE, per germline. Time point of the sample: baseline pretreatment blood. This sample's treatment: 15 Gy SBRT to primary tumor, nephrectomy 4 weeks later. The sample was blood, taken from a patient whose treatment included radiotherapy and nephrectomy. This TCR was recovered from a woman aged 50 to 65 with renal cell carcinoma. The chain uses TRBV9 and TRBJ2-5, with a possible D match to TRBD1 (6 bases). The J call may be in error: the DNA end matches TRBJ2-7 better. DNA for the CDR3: TGTGCCAGCAGCGTAGGAGGTAGGGGGTCACCTTACGAGCAGTACTTC. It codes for CASSVGGRGSPYEQYF.